The TCR beta chain described here comes from a study of early T cells in non-severe SARS-CoV-2 infection. The overall study: Chains were not paired, and sequencing was done on bulk RNA from unsorted whole blood.

Each single cDNA molecule received a unique molecular identifier. TCRdb processed the 5' RACE reads anew with MiXCR; each CDR3 protein has one entry. The data show approximately 29,000 distinct CDR3 sequences, around 6% seen once. This clonotype showed up many times. This CDR3 has 13 residues. Between the trimmed V and J ends, which lost 7 bases and 2 bases, there was a span of 12 bases. The germline CDR1 and CDR2 sequences are SNHLY and FYNNEI. The clonotype was recovered from an adult who was a healthcare worker with PCR-confirmed SARS-CoV-2 infection or an uninfected control (not recorded which). Sequenced here: whole blood, sampled at baseline. V is TRBV2 and J is TRBJ2-7, with D possibly called TRBD1 or TRBD2 (5 bases each). Here the CDR3 reads CASKRDPPYEQYF. CDR3 bases: TGTGCCAGCAAAAGGGACCCCCCCTACGAGCAGTACTTC. Full variable domain (missing parts from reference TRBV2 and TRBJ2-7): EPEVTQTPSHQVTQMGQEVILRCVPISNHLYFYWYRQILGQKVEFLVSFYNNEISEKSEIFDDQFSVERPDGSNFTLKIRSTKLEDSAMYFCASKRDPPYEQYFGPGTRLTVT.